This T cell receptor (beta chain) is from a study of cytomegalovirus exposure and HLA in healthy donors. The PCR employed 60 Vbeta primers together with 13 Jbeta primers. Measured with immunoSEQ multiplex PCR; TCRdb has only the in-frame clones, and not every one. The sample holds about 120,000 clones; 65% to 85% are singletons and the top ten take roughly 5.9%. The CDR3 has 14 residues. With 4 bases removed from V and 8 bases from J, the gap between germline ends came to 18 bases. Germline V CDR1 and CDR2: SGHRS, YFSETQ. Sequenced sample: PBMCs. V gene TRBV5-1 combines with J gene TRBJ1-1, with D hard to call. This sequence originates from a woman aged 25 to 39 in good health and CMV-seropositive. CDR3 in DNA: TGCGCCAGCAGCCAATTAAGTTGGGAGGGAGAAGCTTTCTTT. Amino acid sequence: CASSQLSWEGEAFF.